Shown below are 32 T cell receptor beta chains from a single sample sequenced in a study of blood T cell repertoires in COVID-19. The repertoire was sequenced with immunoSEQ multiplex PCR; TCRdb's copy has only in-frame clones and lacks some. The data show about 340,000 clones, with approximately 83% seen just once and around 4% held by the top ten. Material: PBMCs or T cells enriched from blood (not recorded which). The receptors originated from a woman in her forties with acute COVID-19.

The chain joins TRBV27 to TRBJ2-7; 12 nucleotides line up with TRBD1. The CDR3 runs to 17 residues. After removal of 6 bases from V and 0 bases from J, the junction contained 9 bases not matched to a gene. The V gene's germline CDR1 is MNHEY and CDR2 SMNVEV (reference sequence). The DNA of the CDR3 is TGTGCCAGCAGACCCCACCAGGGACAGGGGGCCTCCTACGAGCAGTACTTC. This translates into CASRPHQGQGASYEQYF.

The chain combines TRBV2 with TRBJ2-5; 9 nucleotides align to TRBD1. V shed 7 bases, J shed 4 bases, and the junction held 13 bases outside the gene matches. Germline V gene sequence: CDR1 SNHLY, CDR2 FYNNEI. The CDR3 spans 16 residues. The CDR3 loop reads CASIPRDRVVGETQYF. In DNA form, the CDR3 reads TGTGCCAGCATCCCCCGGGACAGGGTTGTCGGAGAGACCCAGTACTTC.

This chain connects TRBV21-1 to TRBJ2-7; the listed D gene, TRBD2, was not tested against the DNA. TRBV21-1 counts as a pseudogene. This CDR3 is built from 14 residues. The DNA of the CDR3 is TGTGCCAGCAGCCTTAGCGGGAGGGTCTACGAGCAGTACTTC. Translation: CASSLSGRVYEQYF.

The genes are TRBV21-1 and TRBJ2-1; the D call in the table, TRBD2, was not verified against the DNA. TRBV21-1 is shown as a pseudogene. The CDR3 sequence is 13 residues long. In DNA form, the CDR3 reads TGTGCCAGCAGCAAAGGGCGAGGCAATGAGCAGTTCTTC. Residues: CASSKGRGNEQFF.

CDR3 in DNA: TGTGCCAGCAGTTACTCCCGGGGGGGTAACTATGGCTACACCTTC. It yields the protein CASSYSRGGNYGYTF. The J gene is TRBJ1-2, the V gene TRBV6-5, with D possibly matching TRBD1 (5 bases). Germline V gives CDR1 MNHEY, CDR2 SVGAGI. Trimming took off 0 bases at V and 1 base at J, with 9 bases between the two ends. The CDR3 is made up of 15 amino acids.

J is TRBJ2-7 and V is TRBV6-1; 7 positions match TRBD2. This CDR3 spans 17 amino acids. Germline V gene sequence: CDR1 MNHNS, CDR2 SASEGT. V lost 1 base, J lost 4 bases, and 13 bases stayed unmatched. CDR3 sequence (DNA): TGTGCCAGCAGTGAAGGTCTAGCGGACTTAAAGTGGTACGAGCAGTACTTC. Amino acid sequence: CASSEGLADLKWYEQYF.

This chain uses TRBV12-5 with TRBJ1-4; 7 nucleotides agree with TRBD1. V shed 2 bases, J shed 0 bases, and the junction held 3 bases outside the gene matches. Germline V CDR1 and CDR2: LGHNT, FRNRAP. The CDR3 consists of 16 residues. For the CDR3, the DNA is TGTGCTAGTGGTTTGCCAACAGGGGCAACTAATGAAAAACTGTTTTTT. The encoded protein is CASGLPTGATNEKLFF.

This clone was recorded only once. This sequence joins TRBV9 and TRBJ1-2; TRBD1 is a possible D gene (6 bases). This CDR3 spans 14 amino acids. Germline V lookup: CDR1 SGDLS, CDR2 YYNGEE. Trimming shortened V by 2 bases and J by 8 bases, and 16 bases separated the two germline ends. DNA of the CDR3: TGTGCCAGCAGCGTTGGGGGCGTAAGGGGAGGCTACACCTTC. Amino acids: CASSVGGVRGGYTF.

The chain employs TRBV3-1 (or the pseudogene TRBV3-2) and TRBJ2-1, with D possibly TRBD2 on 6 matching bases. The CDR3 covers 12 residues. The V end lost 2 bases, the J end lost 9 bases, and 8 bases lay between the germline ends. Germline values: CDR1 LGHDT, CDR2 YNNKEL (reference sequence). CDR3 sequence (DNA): TGTGCCAGCAGCCAACTAGCGAGTGAGCAGTTCTTC. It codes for CASSQLASEQFF.

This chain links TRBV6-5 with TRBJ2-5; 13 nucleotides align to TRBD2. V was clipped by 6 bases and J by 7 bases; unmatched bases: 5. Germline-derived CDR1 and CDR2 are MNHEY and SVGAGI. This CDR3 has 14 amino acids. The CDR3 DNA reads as TGTGCCAGCAGCAAAGGGACTAGCGGGATGACCCAGTACTTC. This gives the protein CASSKGTSGMTQYF.

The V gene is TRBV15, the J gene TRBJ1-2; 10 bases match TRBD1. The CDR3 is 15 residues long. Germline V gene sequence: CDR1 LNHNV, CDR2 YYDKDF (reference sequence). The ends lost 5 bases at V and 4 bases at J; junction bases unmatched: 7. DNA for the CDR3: TGTGCCACCAGCGGTAGACAGGGGGCGGTCTATGGCTACACCTTC. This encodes CATSGRQGAVYGYTF.

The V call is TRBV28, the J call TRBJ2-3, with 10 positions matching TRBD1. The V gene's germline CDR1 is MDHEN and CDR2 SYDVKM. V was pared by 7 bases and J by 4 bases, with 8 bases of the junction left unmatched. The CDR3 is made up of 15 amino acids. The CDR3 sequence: CASTRPGQGPDTQYF. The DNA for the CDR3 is TGTGCCAGCACCCGACCGGGACAGGGGCCAGATACGCAGTATTTT. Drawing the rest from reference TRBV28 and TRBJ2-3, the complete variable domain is DVKVTQSSRYLVKRTGEKVFLECVQDMDHENMFWYRQDPGLGLRLIYFSYDVKMKEKGDIPEGYSVSREKKERFSLILESASTNQTSMYLCASTRPGQGPDTQYFGPGTRLTVL.

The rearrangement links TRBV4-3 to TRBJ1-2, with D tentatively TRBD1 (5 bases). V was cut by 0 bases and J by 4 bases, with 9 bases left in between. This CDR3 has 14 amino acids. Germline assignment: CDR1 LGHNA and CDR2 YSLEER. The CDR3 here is CASSQDTGPYGYTF. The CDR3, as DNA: TGCGCCAGCAGCCAAGATACAGGACCCTATGGCTACACCTTC.

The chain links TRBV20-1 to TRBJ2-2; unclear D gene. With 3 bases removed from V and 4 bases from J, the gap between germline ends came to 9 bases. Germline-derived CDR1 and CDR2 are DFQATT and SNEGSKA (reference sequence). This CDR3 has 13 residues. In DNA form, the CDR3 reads TGCAGTGCTAGTTTAACGGTCACCGGGGAGCTGTTTTTT. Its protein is CSASLTVTGELFF.

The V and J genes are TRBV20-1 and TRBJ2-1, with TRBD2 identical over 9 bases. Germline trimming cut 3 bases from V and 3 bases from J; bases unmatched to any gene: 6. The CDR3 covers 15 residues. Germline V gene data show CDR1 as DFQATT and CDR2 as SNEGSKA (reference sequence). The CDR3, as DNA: TGCAGTGCTAGTACCCCTAGCGGGAACTACAATGAGCAGTTCTTC. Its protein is CSASTPSGNYNEQFF.

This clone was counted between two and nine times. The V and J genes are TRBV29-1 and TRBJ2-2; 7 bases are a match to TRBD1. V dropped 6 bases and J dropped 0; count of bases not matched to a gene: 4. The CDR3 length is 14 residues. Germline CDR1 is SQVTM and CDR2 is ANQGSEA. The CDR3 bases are TGCAGCGTCCGAGGGGGCTCGAACACCGGGGAGCTGTTTTTT. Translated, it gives CSVRGGSNTGELFF.

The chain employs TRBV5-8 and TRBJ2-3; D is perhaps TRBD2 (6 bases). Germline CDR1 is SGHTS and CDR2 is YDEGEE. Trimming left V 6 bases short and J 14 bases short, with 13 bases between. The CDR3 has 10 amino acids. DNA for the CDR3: TGTGCCAGCATAGGGACTCCTGGGTATTTT. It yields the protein CASIGTPGYF.

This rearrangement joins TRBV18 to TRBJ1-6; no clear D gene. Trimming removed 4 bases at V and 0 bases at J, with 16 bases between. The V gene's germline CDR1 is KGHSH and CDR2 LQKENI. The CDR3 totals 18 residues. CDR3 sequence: CASSQTPRRGSYNSPLHF. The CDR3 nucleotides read TGTGCCAGCTCACAGACACCTCGGCGGGGCTCCTATAATTCACCCCTCCACTTT.

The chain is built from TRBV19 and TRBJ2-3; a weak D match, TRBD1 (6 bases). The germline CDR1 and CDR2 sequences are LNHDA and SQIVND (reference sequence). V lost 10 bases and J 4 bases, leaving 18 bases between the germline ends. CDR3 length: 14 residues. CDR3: CAIQDSSRADTQYF. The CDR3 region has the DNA TGTGCCATCCAGGACAGTTCCCGGGCAGATACGCAGTATTTT.

For the CDR3, the DNA is TGCGCCAGCAGCTTGGCCGCGCGAAGTAGCACAGATACGCAGTATTTT. Protein sequence: CASSLAARSSTDTQYF. The V and J genes are TRBV5-1 and TRBJ2-3, with D hard to call. Germline CDR1 is SGHRS and CDR2 is YFSETQ. The CDR3 has 16 amino acids. The germline V and J ends were trimmed by 0 bases and 0 bases, with 11 bases remaining between them.

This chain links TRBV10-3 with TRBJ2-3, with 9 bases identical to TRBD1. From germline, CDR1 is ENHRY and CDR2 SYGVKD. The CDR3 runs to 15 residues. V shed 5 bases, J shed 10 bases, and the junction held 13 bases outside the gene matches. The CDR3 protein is CAISPGTGMEGAQYF. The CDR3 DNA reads TGTGCCATCAGTCCCGGGACAGGGATGGAAGGGGCGCAGTATTTT.

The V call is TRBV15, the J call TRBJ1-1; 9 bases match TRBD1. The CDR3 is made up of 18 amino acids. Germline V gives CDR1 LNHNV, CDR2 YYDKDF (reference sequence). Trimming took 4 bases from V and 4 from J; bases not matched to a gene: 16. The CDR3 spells CATSIGVSGQGVFTEAFF. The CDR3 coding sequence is TGTGCCACCAGCATTGGGGTTTCGGGACAGGGTGTGTTCACTGAAGCTTTCTTT. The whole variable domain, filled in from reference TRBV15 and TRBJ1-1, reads DAMVIQNPRYQVTQFGKPVTLSCSQTLNHNVMYWYQQKSSQAPKLLFHYYDKDFNNEADTPDNFQSRRPNTSFCFLDIRSPGLGDTAMYLCATSIGVSGQGVFTEAFFGQGTRLTVV.

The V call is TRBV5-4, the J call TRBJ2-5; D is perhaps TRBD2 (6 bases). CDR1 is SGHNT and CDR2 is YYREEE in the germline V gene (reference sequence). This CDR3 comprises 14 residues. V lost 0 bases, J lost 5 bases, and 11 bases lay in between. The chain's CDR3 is CASSLEGGRETQYF. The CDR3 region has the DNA TGTGCCAGCAGCTTGGAGGGAGGCAGGGAGACCCAGTACTTC.

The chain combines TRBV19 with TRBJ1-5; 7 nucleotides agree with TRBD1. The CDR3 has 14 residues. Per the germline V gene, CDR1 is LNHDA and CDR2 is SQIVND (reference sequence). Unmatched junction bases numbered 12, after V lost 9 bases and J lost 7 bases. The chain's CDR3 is CASRDSVLGQPQHF. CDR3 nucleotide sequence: TGTGCCAGCCGGGACAGCGTCCTGGGGCAGCCCCAGCATTTT.

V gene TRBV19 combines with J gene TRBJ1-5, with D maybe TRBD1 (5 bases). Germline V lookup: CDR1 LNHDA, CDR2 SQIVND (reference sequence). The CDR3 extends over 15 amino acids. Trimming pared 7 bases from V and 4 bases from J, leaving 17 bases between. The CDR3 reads CASMGLGVGNQPQHF. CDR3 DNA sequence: TGTGCCAGTATGGGACTAGGGGTGGGAAATCAGCCCCAGCATTTT. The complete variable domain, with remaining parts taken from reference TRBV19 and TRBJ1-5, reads DGGITQSPKYLFRKEGQNVTLSCEQNLNHDAMYWYRQDPGQGLRLIYYSQIVNDFQKGDIAEGYSVSREKKESFPLTVTSAQKNPTAFYLCASMGLGVGNQPQHFGDGTRLSIL.

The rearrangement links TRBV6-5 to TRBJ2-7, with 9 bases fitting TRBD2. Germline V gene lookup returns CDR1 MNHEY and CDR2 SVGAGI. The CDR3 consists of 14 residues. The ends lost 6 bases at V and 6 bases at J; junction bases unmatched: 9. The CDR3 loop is CASRMRAGGSEQYF. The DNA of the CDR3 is TGTGCCAGCAGAATGAGGGCGGGAGGGAGCGAGCAGTACTTC.

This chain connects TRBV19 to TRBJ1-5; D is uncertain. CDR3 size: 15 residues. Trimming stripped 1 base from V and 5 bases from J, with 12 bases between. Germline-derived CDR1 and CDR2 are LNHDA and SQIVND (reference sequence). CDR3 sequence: CASSIGSSQDQPQHF. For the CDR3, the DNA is TGTGCCAGTAGTATAGGGTCCAGCCAGGATCAGCCCCAGCATTTT.

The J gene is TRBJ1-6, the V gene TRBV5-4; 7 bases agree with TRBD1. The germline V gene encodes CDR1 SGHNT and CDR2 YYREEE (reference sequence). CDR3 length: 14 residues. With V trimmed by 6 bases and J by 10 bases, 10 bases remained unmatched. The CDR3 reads CASTTQGLQSPLHF. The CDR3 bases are TGTGCCAGCACCACACAGGGGTTACAATCACCCCTCCACTTT.

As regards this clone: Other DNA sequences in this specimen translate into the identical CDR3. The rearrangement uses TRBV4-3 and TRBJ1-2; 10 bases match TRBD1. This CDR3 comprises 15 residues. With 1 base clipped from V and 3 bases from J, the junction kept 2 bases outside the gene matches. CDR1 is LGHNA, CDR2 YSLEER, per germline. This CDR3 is CASSQGQGAYYGYTF. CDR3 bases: TGCGCCAGCAGCCAAGGACAGGGGGCATACTATGGCTACACCTTC.

In DNA, the CDR3 is TGCGCCAGCAGCTCGATAGGACAGGGGGGCACAGATACGCAGTATTTT. Its protein is CASSSIGQGGTDTQYF. The genes are TRBV5-1 and TRBJ2-3, with 10 bases that match TRBD1. This CDR3 spans 16 amino acids. V was clipped by 3 bases and J by 1 base; unmatched bases: 5. From germline, CDR1 is SGHRS and CDR2 YFSETQ.

The CDR3 DNA reads TGCGCCAGCAGCTTGGGGCAGGACAATGAGCAGTTCTTC. As protein: CASSLGQDNEQFF. The V call is TRBV5-1, the J call TRBJ2-1; no reliable D call. Per the germline V gene, CDR1 is SGHRS and CDR2 is YFSETQ. Trimming shortened V by 0 bases and J by 5 bases, and 6 bases separated the two germline ends. This CDR3 comprises 13 residues.

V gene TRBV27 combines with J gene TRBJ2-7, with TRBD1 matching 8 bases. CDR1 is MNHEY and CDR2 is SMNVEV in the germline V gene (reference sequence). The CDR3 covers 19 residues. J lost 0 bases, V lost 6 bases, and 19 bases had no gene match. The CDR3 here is CASSPQSGQGLHFSYEQYF. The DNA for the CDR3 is TGTGCCAGCAGCCCCCAGTCTGGACAGGGTCTGCATTTCTCCTACGAGCAGTACTTC.